This T cell receptor (beta chain) was sequenced during a study of blood T cell repertoires in COVID-19. About the research overall: Whether acute or convalescent, the COVID-19 samples came from the United States, Italy and Spain. T cells, B-cell-depleted T cells, or PBMCs provided the cDNA or gDNA that served as material.

Germline V lookup: CDR1 SGHRS, CDR2 YFSETQ. CDR3 length: 15 residues. V was cut by 4 bases and J by 1 base, with 14 bases left in between. In the original analysis: Scientists estimated how many nucleated cells there were by amplifying reference gene primers. TCRdb keeps only in-frame clones here, not all; method: immunoSEQ multiplex PCR. The D gene and trimming were derived from the DNA, and the V and J assignments and clone size from that table. This table has 110,000 to 150,000 clones, around 79% appearing once. This clonotype was sampled from a man aged 55 to 70 with acute or convalescent COVID-19. Sequenced input: peripheral blood. The gene calls are TRBV5-1 and TRBJ2-5, with a weak D call TRBD2 (6 bases). The CDR3 protein is CASSLSGARQETQYF. As DNA, the CDR3 is TGCGCCAGCAGCCTTAGCGGAGCCCGCCAAGAGACCCAGTACTTC.